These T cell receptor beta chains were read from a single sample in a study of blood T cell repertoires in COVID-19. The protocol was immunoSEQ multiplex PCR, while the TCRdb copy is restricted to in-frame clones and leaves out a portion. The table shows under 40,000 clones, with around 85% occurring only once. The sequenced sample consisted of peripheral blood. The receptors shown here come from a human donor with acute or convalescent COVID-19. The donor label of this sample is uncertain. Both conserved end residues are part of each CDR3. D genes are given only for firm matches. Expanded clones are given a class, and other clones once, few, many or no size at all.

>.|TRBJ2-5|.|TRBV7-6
TGTGCCAGCAGCCCCCCCGGCGGGTCCCAAGAGACCCAGTACTTC
CASSPPGGSQETQYF
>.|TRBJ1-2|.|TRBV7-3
TGTGCCAGCAGCTTAACAGGGGGTTTAGATGGCTACACCTTC
CASSLTGGLDGYTF
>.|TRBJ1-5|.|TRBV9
TGTGCCAGCAGCGTTGGAGATCAGCCCCAGCATTTT
CASSVGDQPQHF
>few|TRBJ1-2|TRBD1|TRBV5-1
TGCGCCAGCACCGATTTGACAGGGGGCGAGGGTGGCTACACCTTC
CASTDLTGGEGGYTF
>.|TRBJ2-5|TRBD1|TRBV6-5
TGTGCCAGCAGTTACCGGACAGGGAAAGAGACCCAGTACTTC
CASSYRTGKETQYF
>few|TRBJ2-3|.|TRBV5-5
TGTGCCAGCAGCCCGGACTGGTCCACAGATACGCAGTATTTT
CASSPDWSTDTQYF
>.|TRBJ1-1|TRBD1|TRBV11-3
TGTGCCAGCAGGGACGGACAGGGGGGATTGGTTACTGAAGCTTTCTTT
CASRDGQGGLVTEAFF
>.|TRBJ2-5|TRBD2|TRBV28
TGTGCCAGCACTCGGGGGAGGGAGGAGACCCAGTACTTC
CASTRGREETQYF
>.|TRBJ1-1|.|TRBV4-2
TGTGCCAGCAGCCAAGATTTGCCAGGACTTAACACTGAAGCTTTCTTT
CASSQDLPGLNTEAFF
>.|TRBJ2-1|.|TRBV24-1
TGTGCCACCAGTGATGCGGACTGGAGCTCCTACAATGAGCAGTTCTTC
CATSDADWSSYNEQFF
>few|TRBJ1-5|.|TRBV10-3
TGTGCCATCAGTGACCAGTTGGATCAGCCCCAGCATTTT
CAISDQLDQPQHF
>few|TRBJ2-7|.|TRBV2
TGTGCCAGCAGCCCACTCAATTCCTACGAGCAGTACTTC
CASSPLNSYEQYF
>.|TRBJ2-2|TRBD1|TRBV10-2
TGCGCCAGCAGCCGGACAGGGGCCCACGGGGAGCTGTTTTTT
CASSRTGAHGELFF
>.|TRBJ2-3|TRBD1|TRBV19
TGTGCCAGTCAGGGTAGGACAGGGGTCACAGATACGCAGTATTTT
CASQGRTGVTDTQYF
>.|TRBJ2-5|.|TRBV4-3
TGCGCCAGCAGCCAAGATAGGGGGTCCGGTCGGCTAGCGGAAGAGACCCAGTACTTC
CASSQDRGSGRLAEETQYF
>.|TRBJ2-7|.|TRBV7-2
TGTGCCAGCAGCTTAGGGTACGGCTACGAGCAGTACTTC
CASSLGYGYEQYF
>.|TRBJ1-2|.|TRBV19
TGTGCCAGTAGTAAGGGGAACTATGGCTACACCTTC
CASSKGNYGYTF
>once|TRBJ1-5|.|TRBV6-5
TGTGCCAGCAGCCCCGGACAGTTGTCCAATCAGCCCCAGCATTTT
CASSPGQLSNQPQHF
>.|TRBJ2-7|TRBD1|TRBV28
TGTGCCAGCAGTTTAGGGGGGACAGGGCTCTACGAGCAGTACTTC
CASSLGGTGLYEQYF
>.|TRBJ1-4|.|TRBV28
TGTGCCAGCAGCCTAGACAAAACAGGGTGGCTGTTTTTT
CASSLDKTGWLFF
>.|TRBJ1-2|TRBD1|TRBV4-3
TGCGCCAGCAGCCAAGATCTAACCGGACAGGGGGCTGGCTATGGCTACACCTTC
CASSQDLTGQGAGYGYTF
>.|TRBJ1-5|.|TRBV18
TGTGCCAGCTCACCAGCGCCCCAGGGTGATCAGCCCCAGCATTTT
CASSPAPQGDQPQHF
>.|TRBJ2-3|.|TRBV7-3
TGTGCCAGCAGCCCATCGAAGGGACTCCTCACAGATACGCAGTATTTT
CASSPSKGLLTDTQYF
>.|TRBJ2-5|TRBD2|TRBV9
TGTGCCAGCAGCGTAGACCCGACGGGGGGGGAGACCCAGTACTTC
CASSVDPTGGETQYF
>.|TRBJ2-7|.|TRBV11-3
TGTGCCAGCAGCTTAGGTACAGGGGGGGACGAGCAGTACTTC
CASSLGTGGDEQYF
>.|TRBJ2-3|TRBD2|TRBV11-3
TGTGCCAGCAGCTCATCGTACGGGACTAGCGACACAGATACGCAGTATTTT
CASSSSYGTSDTDTQYF
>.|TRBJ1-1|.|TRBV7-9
TGTGCCAGCAGCTTAGAGGGGTTAGCTTTCTTT
CASSLEGLAFF
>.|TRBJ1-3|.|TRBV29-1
TGCAGCGTTGAAACGGGGGATAAAGGAAACACCATATATTTT
CSVETGDKGNTIYF
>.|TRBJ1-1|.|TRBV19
TGTGCCAGTAGTTTGAGGGCCCCGGGGGACACTGAAGCTTTCTTT
CASSLRAPGDTEAFF
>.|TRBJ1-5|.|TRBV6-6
TGTGCCAGCAGTTATTTCGGGGATAGCAATCAGCCCCAGCATTTT
CASSYFGDSNQPQHF
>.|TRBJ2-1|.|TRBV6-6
TGTGCCAGCAGTTACCCGGATGAGCAGTTCTTC
CASSYPDEQFF
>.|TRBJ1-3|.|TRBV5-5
TGTGCCAGCAGCTTGGAGGGGAACACCATATATTTT
CASSLEGNTIYF
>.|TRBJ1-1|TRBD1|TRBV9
TGTGCCAGCAGCGCTCCACCCAGGGGGATGAACACTGAAGCTTTCTTT
CASSAPPRGMNTEAFF
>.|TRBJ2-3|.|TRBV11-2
TGTGCCAGCAAGGTACGGGTCGGAGATACGCAGTATTTT
CASKVRVGDTQYF
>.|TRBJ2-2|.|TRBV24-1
TGTGCCACCAGTTGGGCAGGGGGGCCCGGGGAGCTGTTTTTT
CATSWAGGPGELFF
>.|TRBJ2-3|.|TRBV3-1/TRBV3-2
TGTGCCAGCAGCCAATCAGCGGGTCCTTGGGATACGCAGTATTTT
CASSQSAGPWDTQYF
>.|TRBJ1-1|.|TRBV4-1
TGCGCCAGCAGCCGACATCAGGGAGGCTTCGCTGAAGCTTTCTTT
CASSRHQGGFAEAFF
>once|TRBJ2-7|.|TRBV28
TGTGCCAGCAGTTTCCAGGGCAAGAGCTCCTACGAGCAGTACTTC
CASSFQGKSSYEQYF
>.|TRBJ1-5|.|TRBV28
TGTGCCAGCAGTTTTGGAGGGGTCCAGCCCCAGCATTTT
CASSFGGVQPQHF
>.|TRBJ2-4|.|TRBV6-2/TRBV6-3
TGTGCCAGCAGTACCCCGGCAGGGTCAAAAAACATTCAGTACTTC
CASSTPAGSKNIQYF